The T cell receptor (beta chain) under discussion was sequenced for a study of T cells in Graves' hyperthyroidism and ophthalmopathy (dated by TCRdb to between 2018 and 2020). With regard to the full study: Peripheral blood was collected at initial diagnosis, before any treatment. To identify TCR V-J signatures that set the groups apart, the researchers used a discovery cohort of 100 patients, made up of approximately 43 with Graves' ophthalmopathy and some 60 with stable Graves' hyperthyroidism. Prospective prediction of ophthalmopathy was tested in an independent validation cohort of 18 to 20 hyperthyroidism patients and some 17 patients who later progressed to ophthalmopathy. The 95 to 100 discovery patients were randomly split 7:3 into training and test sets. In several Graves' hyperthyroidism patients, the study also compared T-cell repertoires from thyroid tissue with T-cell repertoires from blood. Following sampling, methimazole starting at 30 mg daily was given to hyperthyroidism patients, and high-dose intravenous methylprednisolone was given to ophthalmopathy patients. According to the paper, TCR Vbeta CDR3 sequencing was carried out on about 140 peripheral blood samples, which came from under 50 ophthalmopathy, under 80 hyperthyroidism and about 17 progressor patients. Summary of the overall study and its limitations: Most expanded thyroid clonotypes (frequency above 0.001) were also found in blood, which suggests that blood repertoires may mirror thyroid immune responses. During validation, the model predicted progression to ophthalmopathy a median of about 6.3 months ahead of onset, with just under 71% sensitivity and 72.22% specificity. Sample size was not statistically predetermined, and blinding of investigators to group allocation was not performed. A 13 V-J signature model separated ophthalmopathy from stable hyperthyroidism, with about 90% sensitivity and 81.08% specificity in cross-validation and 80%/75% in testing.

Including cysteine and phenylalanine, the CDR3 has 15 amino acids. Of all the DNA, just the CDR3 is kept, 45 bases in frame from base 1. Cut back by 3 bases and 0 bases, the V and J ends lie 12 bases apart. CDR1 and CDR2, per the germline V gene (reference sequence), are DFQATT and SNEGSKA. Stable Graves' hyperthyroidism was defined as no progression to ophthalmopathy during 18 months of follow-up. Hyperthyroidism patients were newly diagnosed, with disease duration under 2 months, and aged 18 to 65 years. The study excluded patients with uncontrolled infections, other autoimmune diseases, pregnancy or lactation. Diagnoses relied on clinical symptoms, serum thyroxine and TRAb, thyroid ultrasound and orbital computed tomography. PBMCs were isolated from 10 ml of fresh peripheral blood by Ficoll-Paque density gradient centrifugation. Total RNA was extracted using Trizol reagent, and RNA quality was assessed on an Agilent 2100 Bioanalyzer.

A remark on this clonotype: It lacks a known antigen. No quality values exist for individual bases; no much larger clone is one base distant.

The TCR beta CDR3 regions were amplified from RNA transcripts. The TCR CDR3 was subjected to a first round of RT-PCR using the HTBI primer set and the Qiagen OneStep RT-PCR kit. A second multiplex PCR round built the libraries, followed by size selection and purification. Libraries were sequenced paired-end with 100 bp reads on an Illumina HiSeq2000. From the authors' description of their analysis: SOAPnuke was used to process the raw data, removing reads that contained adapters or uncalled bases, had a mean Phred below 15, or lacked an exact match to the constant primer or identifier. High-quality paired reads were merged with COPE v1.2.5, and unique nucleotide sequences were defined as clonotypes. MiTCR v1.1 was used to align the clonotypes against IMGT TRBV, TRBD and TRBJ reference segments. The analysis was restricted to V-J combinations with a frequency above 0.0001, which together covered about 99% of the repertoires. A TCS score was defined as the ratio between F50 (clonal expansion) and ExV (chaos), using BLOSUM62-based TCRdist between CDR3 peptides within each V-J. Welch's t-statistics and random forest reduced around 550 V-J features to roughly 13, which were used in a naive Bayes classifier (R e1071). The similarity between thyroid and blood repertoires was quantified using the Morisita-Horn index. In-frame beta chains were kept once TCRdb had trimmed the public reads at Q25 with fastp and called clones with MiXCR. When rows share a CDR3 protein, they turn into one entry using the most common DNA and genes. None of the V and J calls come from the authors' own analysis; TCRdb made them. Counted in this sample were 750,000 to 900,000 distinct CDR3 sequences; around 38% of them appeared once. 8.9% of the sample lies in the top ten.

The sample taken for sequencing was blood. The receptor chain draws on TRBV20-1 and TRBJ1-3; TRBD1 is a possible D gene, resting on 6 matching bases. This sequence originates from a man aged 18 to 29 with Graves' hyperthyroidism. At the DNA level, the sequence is TGCAGTGCTAGGGACAGTTCACTCTCTGGAAACACCATATATTTT. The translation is CSARDSSLSGNTIYF.